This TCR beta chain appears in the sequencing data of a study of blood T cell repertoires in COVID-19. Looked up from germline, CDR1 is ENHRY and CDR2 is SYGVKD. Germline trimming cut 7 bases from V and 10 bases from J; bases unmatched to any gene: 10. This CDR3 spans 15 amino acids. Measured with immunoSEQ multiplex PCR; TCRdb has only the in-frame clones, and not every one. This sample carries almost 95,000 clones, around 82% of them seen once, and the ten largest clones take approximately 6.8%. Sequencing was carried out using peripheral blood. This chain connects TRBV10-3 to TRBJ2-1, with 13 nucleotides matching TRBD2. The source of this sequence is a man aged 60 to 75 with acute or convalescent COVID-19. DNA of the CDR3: TGTGCCATCACCCCGGGACTAGCGGGGACAGGGGAGCAGTTCTTC. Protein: CAITPGLAGTGEQFF.